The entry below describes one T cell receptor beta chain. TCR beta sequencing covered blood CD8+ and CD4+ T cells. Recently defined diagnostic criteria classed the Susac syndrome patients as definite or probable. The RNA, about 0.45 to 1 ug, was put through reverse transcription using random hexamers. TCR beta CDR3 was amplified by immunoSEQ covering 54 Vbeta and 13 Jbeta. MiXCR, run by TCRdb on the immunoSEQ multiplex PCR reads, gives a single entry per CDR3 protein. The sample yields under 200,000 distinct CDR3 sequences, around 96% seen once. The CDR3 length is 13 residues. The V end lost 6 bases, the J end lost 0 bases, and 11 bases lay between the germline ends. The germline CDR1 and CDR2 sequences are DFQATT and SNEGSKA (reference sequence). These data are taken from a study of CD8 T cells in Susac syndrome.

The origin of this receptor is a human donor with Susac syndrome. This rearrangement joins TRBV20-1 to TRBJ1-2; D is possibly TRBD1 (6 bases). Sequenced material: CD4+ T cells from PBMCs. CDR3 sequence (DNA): TGCAGTGCACCGACAGGAGCTAACTATGGCTACACCTTC. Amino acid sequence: CSAPTGANYGYTF.